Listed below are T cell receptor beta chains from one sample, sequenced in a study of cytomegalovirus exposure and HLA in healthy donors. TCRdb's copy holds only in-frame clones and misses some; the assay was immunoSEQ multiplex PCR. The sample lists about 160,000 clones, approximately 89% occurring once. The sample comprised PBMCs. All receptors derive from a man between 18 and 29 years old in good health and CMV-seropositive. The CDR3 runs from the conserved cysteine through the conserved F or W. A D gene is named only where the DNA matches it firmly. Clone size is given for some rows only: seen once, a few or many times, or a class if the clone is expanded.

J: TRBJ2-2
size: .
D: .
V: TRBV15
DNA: TGTGCCACCAGCAACGGGGGTTCCGGGGAGCTGTTTTTT
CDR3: CATSNGGSGELFF

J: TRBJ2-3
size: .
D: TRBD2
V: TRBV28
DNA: TGTGCCAGCAGTACCCTACCTAGCGGGAGCTGGACAGATACGCAGTATTTT
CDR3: CASSTLPSGSWTDTQYF

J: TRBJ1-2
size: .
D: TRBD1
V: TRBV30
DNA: TGTGCCTGGAGCGAGGGGGCAGATTATGGCTACACCTTC
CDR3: CAWSEGADYGYTF

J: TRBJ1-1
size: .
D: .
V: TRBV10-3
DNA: TGTGCCATCACCGGGACTGGATACACTGAAGCTTTCTTT
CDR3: CAITGTGYTEAFF

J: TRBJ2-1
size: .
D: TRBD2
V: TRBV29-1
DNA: TGCAGCGGACTAGCGGATGAGCAGTTCTTC
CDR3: CSGLADEQFF

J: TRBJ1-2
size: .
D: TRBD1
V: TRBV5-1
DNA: TGCGCCAGCAGCTCCGGGACAGCTTATGGCTACACCTTC
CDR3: CASSSGTAYGYTF

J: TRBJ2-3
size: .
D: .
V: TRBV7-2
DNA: TGTGCCAGCAGCTCCCGCCCAGGGGATACGCAGTATTTT
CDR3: CASSSRPGDTQYF

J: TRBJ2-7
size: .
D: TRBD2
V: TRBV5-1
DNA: TGCGCCAGCACCTTGACAGGGGTGGCTAGCGGGAGCAGCTACGAGCAGTACTTC
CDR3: CASTLTGVASGSSYEQYF

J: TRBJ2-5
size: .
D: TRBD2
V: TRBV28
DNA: TGTGCCAGCAGTCCACTCTACGGGCAGGAGGGAGGGGAGACCCAGTACTTC
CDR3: CASSPLYGQEGGETQYF

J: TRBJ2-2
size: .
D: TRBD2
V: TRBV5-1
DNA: TGCGCCAGCAGCTGGAGCGGGAGAGGTAACACCGGGGAGCTGTTTTTT
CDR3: CASSWSGRGNTGELFF

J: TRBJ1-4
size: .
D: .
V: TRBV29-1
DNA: TGCAGCGTTGAAGAGCAGGTTAATGAAAAACTGTTTTTT
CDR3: CSVEEQVNEKLFF

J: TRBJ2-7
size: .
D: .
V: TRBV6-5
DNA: TGTGCCAGCAGTTCGGCCCTAGCGAGCTACGAGCAGTACTTC
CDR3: CASSSALASYEQYF

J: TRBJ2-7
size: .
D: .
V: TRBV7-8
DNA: TGTGCCAGCAGACCAAGACAGACCACCTACGAGCAGTACTTC
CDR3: CASRPRQTTYEQYF

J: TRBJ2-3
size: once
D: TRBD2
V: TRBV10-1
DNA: TGCGCCAGCAGCCCCGGACTAGACCTTAAAACCCTCACAGATACGCAGTATTTT
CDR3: CASSPGLDLKTLTDTQYF

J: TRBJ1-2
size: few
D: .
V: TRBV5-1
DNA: TGCGCCAGCAGTCACGGGACTAACTATGGCTACACCTTC
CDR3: CASSHGTNYGYTF

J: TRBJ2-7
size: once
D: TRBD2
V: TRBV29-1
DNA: TGCAGCGCTAGCGGGAGAGGTCCCCCGTACGAGCAGTACTTC
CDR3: CSASGRGPPYEQYF

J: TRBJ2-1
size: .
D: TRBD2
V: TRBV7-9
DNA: TGTGCCAGCAGCCCCCATTTCAGCGGGATCCACTACAATGAGCAGTTCTTC
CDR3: CASSPHFSGIHYNEQFF

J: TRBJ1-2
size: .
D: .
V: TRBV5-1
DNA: TGCGCCAGCAGCTGGCCGAGGCAGGGAGGTAACTATGGCTACACCTTC
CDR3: CASSWPRQGGNYGYTF

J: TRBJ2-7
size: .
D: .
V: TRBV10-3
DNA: TGTGCCATCAGTGACCCCGGAGCAAGCTCCTACGAGCAGTACTTC
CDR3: CAISDPGASSYEQYF

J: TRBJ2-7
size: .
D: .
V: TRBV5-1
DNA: TGCGCCAGCAGCTTGGCCCCCGGCGGGCAGTACGAGCAGTACTTC
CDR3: CASSLAPGGQYEQYF

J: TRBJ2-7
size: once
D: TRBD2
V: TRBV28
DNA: TGTGCCAGCAGCCGACTAGCGCGACGCTACGAGCAGTACTTC
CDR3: CASSRLARRYEQYF

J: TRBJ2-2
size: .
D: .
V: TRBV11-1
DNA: TGTGCCAGCAGCTCTAACAGGGTTTCCGGGGAGCTGTTTTTT
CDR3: CASSSNRVSGELFF

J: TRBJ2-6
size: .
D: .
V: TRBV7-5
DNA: TGTGCCAGAAGTTTCTCGCCCAGGGGGCCGTCTGGGGCCAACGTCCTGACTTTC
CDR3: CARSFSPRGPSGANVLTF

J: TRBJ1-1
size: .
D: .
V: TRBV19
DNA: TGTGCCAGTTCAGGACAGACGAACACTGAAGCTTTCTTT
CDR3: CASSGQTNTEAFF

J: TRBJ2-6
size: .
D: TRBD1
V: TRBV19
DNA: TGTGCCAGTAGCGGACAGGGGAACCGGTTTGGGGCCAACGTCCTGACTTTC
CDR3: CASSGQGNRFGANVLTF

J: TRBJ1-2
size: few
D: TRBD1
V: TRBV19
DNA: TGTGCCAGTAAGGACAGGGCTAACTATGGCTACACCTTC
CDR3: CASKDRANYGYTF

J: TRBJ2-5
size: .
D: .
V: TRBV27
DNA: TGTGCCAGCAGTTTGGGCCGGGGCCAAGAGACCCAGTACTTC
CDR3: CASSLGRGQETQYF

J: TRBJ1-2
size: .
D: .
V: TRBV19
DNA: TGTGCCAGTAGTATAGGAACCAGGGCCGTTAACTATGGCTACACCTTC
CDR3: CASSIGTRAVNYGYTF

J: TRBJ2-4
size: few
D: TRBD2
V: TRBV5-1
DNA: TGCGCCAGCAGCCTCCAGGGACTAGCGGGAGAAACCAAAAACATTCAGTACTTC
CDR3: CASSLQGLAGETKNIQYF

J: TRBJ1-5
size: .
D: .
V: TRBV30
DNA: TGTGCCTGGAGTGTAACTCAGGGAAATCAGCCCCAGCATTTT
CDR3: CAWSVTQGNQPQHF

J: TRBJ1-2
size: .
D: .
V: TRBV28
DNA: TGTGCCAGCAGTTTTACTCGGACAATCAACTATGGCTACACCTTC
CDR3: CASSFTRTINYGYTF

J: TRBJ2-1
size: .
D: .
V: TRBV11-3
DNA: TGTGCCAGCAGCCCGGGATTTTCCTCCTACAATGAGCAGTTCTTC
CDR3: CASSPGFSSYNEQFF

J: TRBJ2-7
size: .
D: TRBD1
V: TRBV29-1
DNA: TGCAGCGTAGGGACAGGGGGCTTCTACGAGCAGTACTTC
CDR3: CSVGTGGFYEQYF

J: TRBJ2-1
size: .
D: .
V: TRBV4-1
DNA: TGCGCCAGCAGCCAAGCAATAGAACATGAGCAGTTCTTC
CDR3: CASSQAIEHEQFF

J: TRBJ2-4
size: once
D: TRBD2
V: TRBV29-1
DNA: TGCAGCGTTGAAGGGGGAGCGGGAGAGGCCAAAAACATTCAGTACTTC
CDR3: CSVEGGAGEAKNIQYF

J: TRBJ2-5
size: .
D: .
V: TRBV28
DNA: TGTGCCAGCAGTTTATACCCTACTCTAGCGCGCCAAGAGACCCAGTACTTC
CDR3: CASSLYPTLARQETQYF

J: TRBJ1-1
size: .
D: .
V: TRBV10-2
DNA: TGCGCCAGCAGTGACCGTACAGGGTACACTGAAGCTTTCTTT
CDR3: CASSDRTGYTEAFF

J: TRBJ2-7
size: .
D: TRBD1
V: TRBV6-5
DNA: TGTGCCAGCAGACCGGGACAGACCTACGAGCAGTACTTC
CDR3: CASRPGQTYEQYF

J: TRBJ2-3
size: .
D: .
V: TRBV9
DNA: TGTGCCAGCAGCGTATTTGCGGGATTCACAGATACGCAGTATTTT
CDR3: CASSVFAGFTDTQYF

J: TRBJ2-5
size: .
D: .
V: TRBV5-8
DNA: TGTGCCAGCAGCTTTGGACTGCTCCAAGAGACCCAGTACTTC
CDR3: CASSFGLLQETQYF

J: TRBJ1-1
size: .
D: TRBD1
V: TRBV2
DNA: TGTGCCAGCAGTGCTTGGAAGGGGGCCAACACTGAAGCTTTCTTT
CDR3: CASSAWKGANTEAFF

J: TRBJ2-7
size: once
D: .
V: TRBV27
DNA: TGTGCCAGCAGTATTCGGACGGGAGTGGAACGGAGGGGCTACGAGCAGTACTTC
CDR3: CASSIRTGVERRGYEQYF

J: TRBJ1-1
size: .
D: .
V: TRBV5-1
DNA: TGCGCCAGCAGCCCCAGGGGCGTATCAAACACTGAAGCTTTCTTT
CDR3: CASSPRGVSNTEAFF

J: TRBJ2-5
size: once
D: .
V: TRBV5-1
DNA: TGCGCCAGCAGCTTAAAGGGGAAAGAGACCCAGTACTTC
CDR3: CASSLKGKETQYF

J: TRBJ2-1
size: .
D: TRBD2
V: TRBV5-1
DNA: TGCGCCAGCAGCTGGGTAATAGCGGGAGGGCCGTCCTACAATGAGCAGTTCTTC
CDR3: CASSWVIAGGPSYNEQFF

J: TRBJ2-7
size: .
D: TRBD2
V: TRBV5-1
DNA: TGCGCCAGCACCCCGGGACTAGCGGGAGGAGGCTACGAGCAGTACTTC
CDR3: CASTPGLAGGGYEQYF

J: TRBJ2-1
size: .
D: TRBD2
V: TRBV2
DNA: TGTGCCAGCTGGGGAACTAGCGGGCACTACAATGAGCAGTTCTTC
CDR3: CASWGTSGHYNEQFF

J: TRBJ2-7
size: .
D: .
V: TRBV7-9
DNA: TGTGCCAGCAGCCCGGTTGCCTCCTACGAGCAGTACTTC
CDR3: CASSPVASYEQYF

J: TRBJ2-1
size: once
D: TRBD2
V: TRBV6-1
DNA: TGTGCCAGCAGTACGGGACTAGTTTTTTCTGAGCAGTTCTTC
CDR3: CASSTGLVFSEQFF

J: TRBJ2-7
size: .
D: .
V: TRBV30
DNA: TGTGCCTGGAGGGAGGGAACCTACGAGCAGTACTTC
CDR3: CAWREGTYEQYF

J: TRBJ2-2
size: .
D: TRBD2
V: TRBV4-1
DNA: TGCGCCAGCAGCCAAGAGACTAGCGGGAGGGCCGGGTCAATCGGGGAGCTGTTTTTT
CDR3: CASSQETSGRAGSIGELFF

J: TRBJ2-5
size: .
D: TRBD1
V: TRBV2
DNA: TGTGCCAGCACCTCCGGGACAGGGGAAGAGACCCAGTACTTC
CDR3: CASTSGTGEETQYF

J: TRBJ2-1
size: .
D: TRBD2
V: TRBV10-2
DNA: TGCGCCAGCCGTCCTAGCGGGCTGTACAATGAGCAGTTCTTC
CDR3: CASRPSGLYNEQFF

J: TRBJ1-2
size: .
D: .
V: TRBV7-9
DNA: TGTGCCAGCAGCTCGCAGGGGCCCCGGAGCGGCTACACCTTC
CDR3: CASSSQGPRSGYTF

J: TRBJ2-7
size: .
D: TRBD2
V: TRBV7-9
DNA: TGTGCTATAGCGGGAGGGCTCTACGAGCAGTACTTC
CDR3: CAIAGGLYEQYF